Each of the 15 T cell receptor beta chains below was sequenced from the same sample in a study of cytomegalovirus exposure and HLA in healthy donors (dated by TCRdb to the late 2010s). The library was generated by the immunoSEQ multiplex PCR assay. For the multiplex PCR, a mixture combining 60 forward primers for TCR Vbeta segments and 13 reverse primers for TCR Jbeta segments was used. TCRdb's version of the immuneACCESS table is confined to in-frame rearrangements and falls short of the full clone set. An unresolved V gene accounts for under half of the shortfall where checked; the remainder is of unknown origin. The sample table contains some 140,000 clones; only one count was recorded for 50% to 75% of them. About 2.6% of the sample rests with the top ten. The sample consisted of PBMCs. The receptors originated from a middle-aged woman in good health and CMV-seronegative.

This clone has more than one count but fewer than ten. This sequence joins TRBV6-1 and TRBJ1-5; tentative D call: TRBD1 (6 bases). The CDR3 has 13 amino acids. Germline loops: CDR1 MNHNS, CDR2 SASEGT. V lost 6 bases, J lost 6 bases, and 12 bases lay in between. This CDR3 reads CASSGTKGQPQHF. In DNA form, the CDR3 reads TGTGCCAGCAGCGGGACAAAGGGTCAGCCCCAGCATTTT.

This chain links TRBV30 with TRBJ1-2, with D maybe TRBD1 (5 bases). V dropped 2 bases and J dropped 7 bases, with 8 bases sitting between them. The CDR3 is made up of 11 amino acids. Per the germline V gene, CDR1 is GTSNPN and CDR2 is SVGIG (reference sequence). The CDR3 protein is CAWSNRRGYTF. The CDR3 DNA is TGTGCCTGGAGTAACAGGCGTGGCTACACCTTC.

The rearrangement uses TRBV7-2 and TRBJ1-5; maybe TRBD1 (6 bases). Trimming stripped 4 bases from V and 2 bases from J, with 12 bases between. The CDR3 is made up of 15 amino acids. Germline lookup yields CDR1 SGHTA and CDR2 FQGNSA. The CDR3 region is CASSSGEYRNQPQHF. The CDR3 bases are TGTGCCAGCAGCTCAGGGGAGTATCGCAATCAGCCCCAGCATTTT.

The chain recombines TRBV18 with TRBJ1-5, with TRBD1 matching 10 bases. The V and J ends lost 3 bases and 7 bases, in that order; junction bases with no gene match: 6. The CDR3 covers 15 residues. Germline V gene sequence: CDR1 KGHSH, CDR2 LQKENI. The CDR3 DNA is TGTGCCAGCTCACCTGCAGGGACAGGGGTACAGCCCCAGCATTTT. It is translated as CASSPAGTGVQPQHF.

Only one count was recorded for this clone. The rearrangement uses TRBV11-2 and TRBJ2-1; weak D call: TRBD2 (6 bases). Germline loops: CDR1 SGHAT, CDR2 FQNNGV. The CDR3 covers 16 residues. Trimming took off 6 bases at V and 0 bases at J, with 15 bases between the two ends. The CDR3 here is CASRTFRGSSYNEQFF. For the CDR3, the DNA is TGTGCCAGCAGAACGTTCCGGGGGAGCTCCTACAATGAGCAGTTCTTC.

The rearrangement uses TRBV6-5 and TRBJ1-1; no definite D call. Trimming stripped 2 bases from V and 1 base from J, with 11 bases between. This CDR3 spans 15 amino acids. Germline-derived CDR1 and CDR2 are MNHEY and SVGAGI. For the CDR3, the DNA is TGTGCCAGCAGTTACACCTGGTCGGGGAACACTGAAGCTTTCTTT. Residues: CASSYTWSGNTEAFF.

The chain recombines TRBV28 with TRBJ1-2; TRBD1 agrees at 7 bases. J gave up 6 bases and V 4 bases, and 11 bases lay outside the gene matches. Germline V gene sequence: CDR1 MDHEN, CDR2 SYDVKM. The CDR3 is 15 amino acids. The CDR3 reads CASSYPPGRGNGYTF. The CDR3 nucleotides are TGTGCCAGCAGTTATCCGCCGGGCAGGGGGAATGGCTACACCTTC.

The count of this clone is one. CDR3 amino acids: CASSPGQGAGAFF. The CDR3 coding sequence is TGTGCCAGCAGTCCTGGACAGGGGGCAGGAGCTTTCTTT. V and J are TRBV27 and TRBJ1-1; TRBD1 matches 11 bases. The junction had 6 bases not matched to a gene; V was cut back by 5 bases and J by 10 bases. The germline V gene has CDR1 MNHEY and CDR2 SMNVEV (reference sequence). This CDR3 spans 13 amino acids.

The CDR3, as DNA: TGTGCCAGCAGTCCACTAACGCCTAGCGGGGTAACCTACGAGCAGTACTTC. As protein: CASSPLTPSGVTYEQYF. The chain couples TRBV27 to TRBJ2-7; TRBD2 matches 9 bases. Germline V CDR1 and CDR2: MNHEY, SMNVEV (reference sequence). V gave up 5 bases and J gave up 2 bases; unmatched junction bases: 13. The CDR3 has 17 amino acids.

The genes are TRBV6-5 and TRBJ1-1; D is perhaps TRBD1 (6 bases). Germline lookup yields CDR1 MNHEY and CDR2 SVGAGI. Trimming stripped 11 bases from V and 6 bases from J, with 16 bases between. This CDR3 has 12 amino acids. The CDR3 DNA reads TGTGCCGTGCAGGGGAGTAGCGCTGAAGCTTTCTTT. Translation: CAVQGSSAEAFF.

This clone turned up a few times. This chain joins TRBV28 and TRBJ2-7; D is perhaps TRBD2 (6 bases). Germline CDR1 reads MDHEN; CDR2 reads SYDVKM. CDR3 length equals 13 residues. The V end was cut by 4 bases, the J end by 5 bases, with 12 bases between. The CDR3 sequence: CASSYPTGDEQYF. CDR3 nucleotides: TGTGCCAGCAGTTACCCCACGGGGGACGAGCAGTACTTC.

This clone was observed a few times. CDR3 amino acids: CASSSSSATNEKLFF. DNA for the CDR3: TGTGCCAGCAGTTCCTCCTCTGCAACTAATGAAAAACTGTTTTTT. The chain joins TRBV28 to TRBJ1-4, with D hard to call. The length of the CDR3 is 15 residues. Germline V gene lookup returns CDR1 MDHEN and CDR2 SYDVKM. V lost 4 bases and J lost 0, with 9 bases in between.

V usage is TRBV6-1 and J usage is TRBJ2-3, with a weak D call TRBD2 (6 bases). Trimming cost V 8 bases and J 3 bases, with 15 bases left between them. Germline V gene data show CDR1 as MNHNS and CDR2 as SASEGT. There are 14 residues in the CDR3. CDR3 residues: CASGFGEETDTQYF. For the CDR3, the DNA is TGTGCCAGCGGGTTTGGGGAGGAGACAGATACGCAGTATTTT.

This clone was counted between two and nine times. The CDR3 reads CASSQVGGTGELFF. The CDR3 nucleotides are TGTGCCAGCAGCCAAGTGGGGGGGACCGGGGAGCTGTTTTTT. The gene calls are TRBV7-8 and TRBJ2-2; 7 positions match TRBD2. Per the germline V gene, CDR1 is SGHVS and CDR2 is FQNEAQ. The V segment lost 5 bases and the J segment 5 bases; nucleotides outside the gene matches: 5. The length of the CDR3 is 14 residues.

This clone turned up a few times. This chain uses TRBV4-2 with TRBJ2-3, with unresolved D. The CDR3 is made up of 14 amino acids. Trimming removed 1 base at V and 6 bases at J, with 11 bases between. Germline loops: CDR1 LGHNA, CDR2 YNFKEQ. The CDR3 bases are TGTGCCAGCAGCCAAGTTAAAGATCAGGATACGCAGTATTTT. Amino acids: CASSQVKDQDTQYF.